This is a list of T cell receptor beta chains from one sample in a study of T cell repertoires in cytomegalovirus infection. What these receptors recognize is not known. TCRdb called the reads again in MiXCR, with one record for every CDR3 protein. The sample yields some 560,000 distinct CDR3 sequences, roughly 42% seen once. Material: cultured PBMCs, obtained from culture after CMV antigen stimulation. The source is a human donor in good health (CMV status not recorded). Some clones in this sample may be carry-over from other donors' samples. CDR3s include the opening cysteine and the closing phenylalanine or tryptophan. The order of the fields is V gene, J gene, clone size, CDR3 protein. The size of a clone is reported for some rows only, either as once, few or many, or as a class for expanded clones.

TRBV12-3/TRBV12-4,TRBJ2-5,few,CASSFGPGETQYF
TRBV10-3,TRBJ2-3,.,CASAVEGNTQYF
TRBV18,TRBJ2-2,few,CASSPRVQNTGELFF
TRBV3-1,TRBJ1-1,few,CASSRDRVEAFF
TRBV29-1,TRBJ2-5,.,CSVFQGTQYF
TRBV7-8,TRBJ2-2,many,CASSLPRLGTNTGELFF
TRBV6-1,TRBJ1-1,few,CASRGENTEAFF
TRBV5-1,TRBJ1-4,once,CASSFQLGPSGEKLFF
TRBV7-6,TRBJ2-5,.,CASSFSGGVETQYF
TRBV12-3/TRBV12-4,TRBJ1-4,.,CASSRTGTEKLFF
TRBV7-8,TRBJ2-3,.,CASSPRDNTDTQYF
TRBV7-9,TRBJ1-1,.,CASIEWGRVEAFF
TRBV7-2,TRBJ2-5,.,CASRSYGSQYF
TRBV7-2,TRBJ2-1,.,CASSWLLDSRYNEQFF
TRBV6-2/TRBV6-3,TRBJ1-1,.,CASTPAREFKTEAFF
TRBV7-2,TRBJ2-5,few,CASSFVARASGETQYF
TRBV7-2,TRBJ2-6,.,CASSLGTSGSSGANVLTF
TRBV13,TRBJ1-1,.,CASKGASLFHTEAFF
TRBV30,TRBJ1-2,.,CASPGQGLVHGYTF
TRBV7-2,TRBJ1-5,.,CASSFTLSNQPQHF
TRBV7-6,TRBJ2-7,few,CASSLEGRTYEQYF
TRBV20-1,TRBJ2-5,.,CSARHRETQYF
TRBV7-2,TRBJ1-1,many,CASSLAGRFTEAFF
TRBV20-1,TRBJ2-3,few,CSASGRADTQYF
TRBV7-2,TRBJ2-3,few,CASSLGLRRTDTQYF
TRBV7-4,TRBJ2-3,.,CASSLVGLLADTQYF
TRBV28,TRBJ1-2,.,CASSLYRANYGYTF
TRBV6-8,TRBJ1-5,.,CASRDRVSGQHQHF
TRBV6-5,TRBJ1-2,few,CASSYAKDTPYGYTF
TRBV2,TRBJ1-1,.,CASTHWGQMNTEAFF
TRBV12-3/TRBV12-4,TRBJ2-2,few,CASSSGLAGGNGGELFF
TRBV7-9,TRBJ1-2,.,CASSFLASYGYTF
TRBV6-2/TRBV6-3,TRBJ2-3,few,CASTYQQGMADTQYF
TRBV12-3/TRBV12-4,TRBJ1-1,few,CASSFPRTGGSTEAFF
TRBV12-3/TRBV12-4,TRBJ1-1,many,CASSRGGYTEAFF
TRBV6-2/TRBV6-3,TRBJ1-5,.,CASSRQITSNQPQHF
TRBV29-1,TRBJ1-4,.,CSVGDRGLYGYRTNEKLFF
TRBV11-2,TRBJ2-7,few,CASSLGPSGRARYF
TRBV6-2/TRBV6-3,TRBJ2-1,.,CASLGRSGSYNEQFF
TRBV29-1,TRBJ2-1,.,CSALGDRAHEQFF
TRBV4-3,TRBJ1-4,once,CASSRRDREGEKLFF
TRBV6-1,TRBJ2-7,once,CASSEAGLLSYEQYF
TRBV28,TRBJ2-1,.,CASSPPLHEQFF
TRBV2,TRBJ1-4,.,CASTNSGTANEKLFF
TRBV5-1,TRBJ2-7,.,CASSWGSGVSYEQYF
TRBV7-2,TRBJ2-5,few,CASSWRRSLLRGETQYF